These 2 T cell receptor beta chains originate from one sample sequenced in a study of blood T cells in healthy people across ages. A second PCR of roughly 7 to 11 cycles used a sample-barcoded 5' primer and a J-beta primer mix. TCRdb reanalysed the 5' RACE reads using MiXCR and keeps one entry per CDR3 protein. The sample lists approximately 290,000 distinct CDR3 sequences, roughly 26% occurring once. The sample taken for sequencing was blood. These receptors were collected from a woman in her 70s in good health.

This sequence joins TRBV4-1 and TRBJ1-1, with TRBD1 as a possible D gene (5 bases). The length of the CDR3 is 13 residues. Germline V gene data show CDR1 as MGHRA and CDR2 as YSYEKL. Between the trimmed V and J ends, which lost 5 bases and 3 bases, there was a span of 10 bases. The CDR3 DNA follows: TGCGCCAGCAGCTCACGGGGGTACACTGAAGCTTTCTTT. Amino acid sequence: CASSSRGYTEAFF.

The J gene is TRBJ1-4, the V gene TRBV7-9; D perhaps matches TRBD1 (6 bases). The V and J ends lost 6 bases and 5 bases respectively, with 22 bases between them. Germline values: CDR1 SEHNR, CDR2 FQNEAQ (reference sequence). This CDR3 is built from 17 residues. In DNA form, the CDR3 reads TGTGCCAGCAGGCCCCCCCACGTCAGGGGATTGAATGAAAAACTGTTTTTT. Amino acids: CASRPPHVRGLNEKLFF.